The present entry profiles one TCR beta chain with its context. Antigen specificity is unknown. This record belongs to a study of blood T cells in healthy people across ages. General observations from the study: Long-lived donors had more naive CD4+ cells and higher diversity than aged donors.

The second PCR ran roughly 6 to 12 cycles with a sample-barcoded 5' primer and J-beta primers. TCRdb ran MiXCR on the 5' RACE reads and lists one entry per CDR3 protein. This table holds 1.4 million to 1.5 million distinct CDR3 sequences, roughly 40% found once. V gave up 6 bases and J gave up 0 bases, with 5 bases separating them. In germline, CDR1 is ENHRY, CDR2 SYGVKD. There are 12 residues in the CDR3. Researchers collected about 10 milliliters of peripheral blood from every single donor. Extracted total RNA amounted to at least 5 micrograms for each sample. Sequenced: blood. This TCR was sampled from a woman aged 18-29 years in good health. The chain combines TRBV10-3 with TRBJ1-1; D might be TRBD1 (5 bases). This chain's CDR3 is CAIRGVNTEAFF. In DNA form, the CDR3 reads TGTGCCATCAGGGGGGTGAACACTGAAGCTTTCTTT.